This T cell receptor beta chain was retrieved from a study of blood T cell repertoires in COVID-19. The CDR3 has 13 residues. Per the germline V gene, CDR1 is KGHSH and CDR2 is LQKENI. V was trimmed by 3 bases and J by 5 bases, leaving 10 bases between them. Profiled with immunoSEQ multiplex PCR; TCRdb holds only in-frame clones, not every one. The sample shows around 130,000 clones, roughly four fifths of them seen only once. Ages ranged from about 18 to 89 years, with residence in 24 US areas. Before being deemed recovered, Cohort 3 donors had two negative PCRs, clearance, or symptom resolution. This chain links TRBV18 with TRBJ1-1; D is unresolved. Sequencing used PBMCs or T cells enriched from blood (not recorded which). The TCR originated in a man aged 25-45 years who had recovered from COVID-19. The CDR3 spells CASSPLRETEAFF. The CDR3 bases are TGTGCCAGCTCACCTCTGAGGGAGACTGAAGCTTTCTTT. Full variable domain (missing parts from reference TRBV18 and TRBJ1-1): NAGVMQNPRHLVRRRGQEARLRCSPMKGHSHVYWYRQLPEEGLKFMVYLQKENIIDESGMPKERFSAEFPKEGPSILRIQQVVRGDSAAYFCASSPLRETEAFFGQGTRLTVV.